Following are 27 T cell receptor beta chains from one sample sequenced in a study of beta chain features in type 1 diabetes. All of the isolated RNA was reverse transcribed, so expressed TCRB transcripts were sequenced. Sequenced by immunoSEQ multiplex PCR; TCRdb stores in-frame clones only, minus some. Altogether approximately 300,000 clones are present, 11% being singletons, with the ten largest covering about 0.015%. The sample comprised naive CD4+ T cells from blood. Every receptor here comes from a woman in her twenties or thirties in good health.

This clone turned up a few times. The chain couples TRBV13 to TRBJ2-1; TRBD2 matches at 8 bases. The junction had 9 bases not matched to a gene; V was cut back by 1 base and J by 7 bases. The CDR3 covers 16 residues. Germline values: CDR1 PRHDT, CDR2 FYEKMQ (reference sequence). The CDR3 DNA sequence: TGTGCCAGCAGCTTAGAACGGTCCGGCGGGAGGAATGAGCAGTTCTTC. This translates into CASSLERSGGRNEQFF.

The chain uses TRBV7-8 and TRBJ2-1, with D maybe TRBD2 (6 bases). Between the trimmed V and J ends, which lost 5 bases and 4 bases, there was a span of 9 bases. Germline CDR1 SGHVS, CDR2 FQNEAQ. The CDR3 spans 13 residues. Here the CDR3 reads CASSMTRYNEQFF. CDR3 nucleotides: TGTGCCAGCAGCATGACTAGGTACAATGAGCAGTTCTTC.

This clone was seen a few times. Written as DNA, the CDR3 is TGTGCCAGCAGACGAAGACAGGGGCCCTCGACCAACTATGGCTACACCTTC. Amino acids: CASRRRQGPSTNYGYTF. The chain uses TRBV2 and TRBJ1-2, with 8 bases that match TRBD1. CDR1 is SNHLY, CDR2 FYNNEI, per germline. The CDR3 runs 17 residues. After removal of 6 bases from V and 2 bases from J, the junction contained 14 bases not matched to a gene.

This clone was picked up a small number of times. The chain recombines TRBV6-9 with TRBJ1-1; 9 bases match TRBD1. The germline V gene has CDR1 MNHGY and CDR2 SVAAGI. The CDR3 spans 15 residues. With V trimmed by 4 bases and J by 11 bases, 14 bases remained unmatched. The CDR3 nucleotides read TGTGCCAGCAGTTCAGACTCCGACAGGGGGTCGAGCGCTTTCTTT. Translating it yields CASSSDSDRGSSAFF.

This clone appeared a few times. The sample holds other DNA sequences that translate to the same CDR3. The rearrangement links TRBV18 to TRBJ2-5; TRBD1 agrees at 9 bases. The CDR3 spans 13 residues. Per the germline V gene, CDR1 is KGHSH and CDR2 is LQKENI. The ends lost 3 bases at V and 5 bases at J; junction bases unmatched: 1. The CDR3: CASSPGQGETQYF. As DNA, the CDR3 is TGTGCCAGCTCACCTGGACAGGGGGAGACCCAGTACTTC.

The genes are TRBV7-2 and TRBJ2-7, with D possibly TRBD2 on 6 matching bases. This CDR3 spans 15 amino acids. Per the germline V gene, CDR1 is SGHTA and CDR2 is FQGNSA. Trimming pared 4 bases from V and 0 bases from J, leaving 13 bases between. The CDR3 protein is CASSSLGTGSYEQYF. CDR3 nucleotides: TGTGCCAGCAGCTCCCTGGGGACTGGCTCCTACGAGCAGTACTTC.

This clone was observed a few times. The chain carries TRBV10-3 and TRBJ2-7, with TRBD1 matching over 9 bases. The CDR3 spans 15 residues. CDR1 and CDR2 from the germline V gene are ENHRY and SYGVKD. Trimming took 7 bases from V and 1 from J; bases not matched to a gene: 8. The DNA of the CDR3 is TGTGCCATCATGCTGGGACAGGGCGAATCCTACGAGCAGTACTTC. It specifies CAIMLGQGESYEQYF.

In its sample, this clone was seen a few times. The chain couples TRBV6-5 to TRBJ2-3; 10 nucleotides agree with TRBD2. After removal of 8 bases from V and 4 bases from J, the junction contained 9 bases not matched to a gene. Germline V gives CDR1 MNHEY, CDR2 SVGAGI. The CDR3 has 15 residues. Here the CDR3 DNA reads TGTGCCAGCGCGACAAGCGGGAGGGCCGCAGATACGCAGTATTTT. Translation: CASATSGRAADTQYF.

The CDR3 region is CATSSGGLAGTDTQYF. The CDR3 nucleotides read TGTGCCACCAGCAGCGGCGGACTAGCGGGCACAGATACGCAGTATTTT. The chain combines TRBV15 with TRBJ2-3; TRBD2 matches 10 bases. The CDR3 extends over 16 amino acids. J gave up 1 base and V 3 bases, and 4 bases lay outside the gene matches. Germline CDR1 LNHNV, CDR2 YYDKDF (reference sequence). Full variable domain (missing parts from reference TRBV15 and TRBJ2-3): DAMVIQNPRYQVTQFGKPVTLSCSQTLNHNVMYWYQQKSSQAPKLLFHYYDKDFNNEADTPDNFQSRRPNTSFCFLDIRSPGLGDTAMYLCATSSGGLAGTDTQYFGPGTRLTVL.

The chain carries TRBV5-6 and TRBJ1-5; D remains ambiguous. The ends were cut back, 6 bases at V and 6 bases at J, with 16 bases in the middle. The CDR3 runs to 14 residues. Germline lookup yields CDR1 SGHDT and CDR2 YYEEEE. The CDR3: CASTTSSGVQPQHF. CDR3 nucleotide sequence: TGTGCCAGCACCACAAGCTCGGGAGTTCAGCCCCAGCATTTT.

The chain employs TRBV29-1 and TRBJ2-7, with D perhaps matching TRBD2 (5 bases). V lost 6 bases and J 0 bases, leaving 9 bases between the germline ends. CDR3 size: 12 residues. The V gene's germline CDR1 is SQVTM and CDR2 ANQGSEA. The CDR3 DNA sequence: TGCAGCGTCAAGAGGGACTCCTACGAGCAGTACTTC. Encoded protein: CSVKRDSYEQYF.

The genes are TRBV11-2 and TRBJ1-1, with 8 bases matching TRBD1. CDR1 and CDR2 (germline): SGHAT, FQNNGV. J lost 2 bases, V lost 4 bases, and 12 bases had no gene match. The CDR3 runs 17 residues. DNA for the CDR3: TGTGCCAGCAGCTCCTCTTCCGGGACAGGCTATAACACTGAAGCTTTCTTT. Translating gives CASSSSSGTGYNTEAFF.

V is TRBV28 and J is TRBJ1-5, with D unresolved. This CDR3 comprises 12 residues. CDR1 is MDHEN, CDR2 SYDVKM, per germline. V lost 1 base to trimming and J lost 5 bases, with 3 bases between them. This CDR3 is CASSLSYQPQHF. The CDR3 nucleotides are TGTGCCAGCAGTTTATCCTATCAGCCCCAGCATTTT.

The CDR3 DNA follows: TGCGCCAGCAGCTTGGAGGTCGGGATCTATGAGCAGTTCTTC. This gives the protein CASSLEVGIYEQFF. V gene TRBV5-1 combines with J gene TRBJ2-1; D is possibly TRBD2 (5 bases). Deletions cut 0 bases from V and 8 bases from J, with 12 bases between. From germline, CDR1 is SGHRS and CDR2 YFSETQ. The CDR3 runs to 14 residues.

CDR3: CAWTWGGEETQYF. In nucleotides, the CDR3 is TGTGCCTGGACCTGGGGAGGGGAAGAGACCCAGTACTTC. This chain uses TRBV30 with TRBJ2-5, with 7 nucleotides matching TRBD2. The germline gives CDR1 GTSNPN, CDR2 SVGIG (reference sequence). V shed 4 bases and J 3 bases; nucleotides not matched to a gene: 5. The CDR3 consists of 13 residues.

This clone has a handful of counts. The chain recombines TRBV7-2 with TRBJ2-1; D is perhaps TRBD1 (5 bases). Trimming cost V 4 bases and J 2 bases, with 12 bases left between them. The germline gives CDR1 SGHTA, CDR2 FQGNSA. This CDR3 has 15 amino acids. The CDR3, as DNA: TGTGCCAGCAGCTCTGACAGAGGAGCCTACAATGAGCAGTTCTTC. This gives the protein CASSSDRGAYNEQFF.

This rearrangement joins TRBV5-1 to TRBJ2-7; 8 bases are shared with TRBD1. The CDR3 has 13 residues. The germline gives CDR1 SGHRS, CDR2 YFSETQ. The ends lost 6 bases at V and 1 base at J; junction bases unmatched: 3. The CDR3, as DNA: TGCGCCAGCACCCGGGACAGGTCCTACGAGCAGTACTTC. This encodes CASTRDRSYEQYF.

The V call is TRBV28, the J call TRBJ1-2, with TRBD1 matching over 8 bases. With V trimmed by 5 bases and J by 4 bases, 15 bases remained unmatched. CDR1 and CDR2 (germline): MDHEN, SYDVKM. This CDR3 has 17 residues. The CDR3 region has the DNA TGTGCCAGCAGTCTCGGACAGGGCTCCCATATGAGCTATGGCTACACCTTC. Protein: CASSLGQGSHMSYGYTF.

This chain uses TRBV14 with TRBJ1-2; D may be TRBD1 (5 bases). This CDR3 contains 15 residues. V shed 0 bases and J shed 13 bases, with 21 bases lying between them. Germline V gene data show CDR1 as SGHDN and CDR2 as FVKESK. The CDR3 sequence: CASSQDLRSSGSFTF. CDR3 nucleotide sequence: TGTGCCAGCAGCCAAGATTTAAGGTCGTCAGGGTCGTTCACCTTC.

In its sample, this clone was seen a few times. The J gene is TRBJ2-5, the V gene TRBV7-2; D is unclear. The V gene's germline CDR1 is SGHTA and CDR2 FQGNSA. V lost 5 bases, J lost 2 bases, and 12 bases lay in between. The CDR3 has 14 amino acids. Here the CDR3 reads CASSIRLAQETQYF. The DNA for the CDR3 is TGTGCCAGCAGCATCCGCTTGGCACAAGAGACCCAGTACTTC.

This clone was found a few times. The chain is built from TRBV9 and TRBJ2-1; 8 bases align to TRBD2. The junction had 10 bases not matched to a gene; V was cut back by 4 bases and J by 4 bases. Germline V CDR1 and CDR2: SGDLS, YYNGEE. CDR3 size: 16 residues. In nucleotides, the CDR3 is TGTGCCAGCAGCCCCTCCCGGGGGGGGAGATACAATGAGCAGTTCTTC. Translation gives CASSPSRGGRYNEQFF.

The chain has TRBV7-9 and TRBJ2-1, with TRBD1 as a possible D gene (5 bases). Trimming removed 2 bases from V and 0 bases from J, with 20 bases in between. CDR1 and CDR2 from the germline V gene are SEHNR and FQNEAQ (reference sequence). This CDR3 is built from 19 residues. CDR3 coding DNA: TGTGCCAGCAGCTTATGGTCAGGGTCCCAGATCCACTCCTACAATGAGCAGTTCTTC. Encoded protein: CASSLWSGSQIHSYNEQFF.

The chain is built from TRBV14 and TRBJ1-1; D is uncertain. Trimming removed 8 bases from V and 2 bases from J, with 15 bases in between. This CDR3 is built from 14 residues. The germline gives CDR1 SGHDN, CDR2 FVKESK. Here the CDR3 reads CASGTQARNTEAFF. In nucleotides, the CDR3 is TGTGCCAGCGGAACTCAAGCTAGAAACACTGAAGCTTTCTTT.

The DNA of the CDR3 is TGTGCCAGCTCACCATCCCTAGCGGGCGAGCAGTTCTTC. This translates into CASSPSLAGEQFF. The chain links TRBV18 to TRBJ2-1; TRBD2 agrees at 8 bases. CDR1 KGHSH and CDR2 LQKENI come from the germline V gene. CDR3 length: 13 amino acids. V lost 2 bases to trimming and J lost 10 bases; unmatched junction nucleotides: 4.

Only a few counts were recorded for this clone. The rearrangement uses TRBV7-9 and TRBJ2-1; 7 bases agree with TRBD2. The CDR3 contains 15 residues. Germline lookup yields CDR1 SEHNR and CDR2 FQNEAQ (reference sequence). Germline trimming cut 3 bases from V and 3 bases from J; bases unmatched to any gene: 5. The CDR3 reads CASSFRLADYNEQFF. The CDR3 DNA reads as TGTGCCAGCAGCTTCCGTCTAGCGGACTACAATGAGCAGTTCTTC.

The chain carries TRBV7-9 and TRBJ1-2, with 7 nucleotides matching TRBD1. Germline V lookup: CDR1 SEHNR, CDR2 FQNEAQ (reference sequence). V lost 1 base, J lost 0 bases, and 5 bases stayed unmatched. The CDR3 runs 16 residues. Written as DNA, the CDR3 is TGTGCCAGCAGCTTAGATCCGGGGACAGCTAACTATGGCTACACCTTC. This gives the protein CASSLDPGTANYGYTF.

The chain carries TRBV6-5 and TRBJ1-2; D is undetermined. The CDR3 sequence is 15 residues long. With 4 bases removed from V and 8 bases from J, the gap between germline ends came to 20 bases. Germline CDR1 MNHEY, CDR2 SVGAGI. For the CDR3, the DNA is TGTGCCAGCAGTTCCCCCACCAAGGGAGCGGACGGCTACACCTTC. This codes for CASSSPTKGADGYTF.